The 15 T cell receptor beta chains presented below share a single source sample, sequenced in a study of blood T cells in healthy people across ages. With a J-beta primer mix and a sample-barcoded 5' primer, a second PCR ran about 7 to 11 cycles. TCRdb independently ran MiXCR on the 5' RACE reads; one entry per CDR3 protein. The table lists roughly 1.4 million distinct CDR3 sequences, approximately 60% of them singletons. Sequenced material: blood. The receptors come from a man aged 18-30 years in good health.

This clonotype was observed a handful of times. CDR3 nucleotides: TGCAGTGCTAGTGAACAGGGTTTGATACCGAACACTGAAGCTTTCTTT. Translation: CSASEQGLIPNTEAFF. This chain links TRBV20-1 with TRBJ1-1, with D perhaps TRBD1 (6 bases). Germline lookup yields CDR1 DFQATT and CDR2 SNEGSKA (reference sequence). This CDR3 contains 16 residues. With 3 bases removed from V and 1 base from J, the gap between germline ends came to 18 bases.

The V gene is TRBV11-2, the J gene TRBJ1-2; no clear D gene. V gave up 4 bases and J gave up 4 bases, with 7 bases separating them. Per the germline V gene, CDR1 is SGHAT and CDR2 is FQNNGV. The CDR3 runs to 12 residues. CDR3 region: CASSSNPYGYTF. The CDR3 DNA follows: TGTGCCAGCAGCTCTAACCCCTATGGCTACACCTTC.

The rearrangement joins TRBV6-1 to TRBJ2-7; the D is unclear. Germline assignment: CDR1 MNHNS and CDR2 SASEGT. The CDR3 consists of 12 residues. V lost 4 bases to trimming and J lost 7 bases, with 11 bases between them. CDR3 amino acids: CASSVGRAEQYF. As DNA, the CDR3 is TGTGCCAGCAGTGTTGGTAGGGCAGAGCAGTACTTC.

A few counts support this clonotype. This chain joins TRBV4-1 and TRBJ2-1; D could derive from TRBD1 or TRBD2 (5 bases each). V gave up 4 bases and J gave up 4 bases, with 17 bases separating them. This CDR3 contains 16 residues. The V gene's germline CDR1 is MGHRA and CDR2 YSYEKL. The CDR3 reads CASSPPGTGSYNEQFF. CDR3 bases: TGCGCCAGCAGCCCGCCTGGGACGGGGTCTTACAATGAGCAGTTCTTC.

This chain's CDR3 is CSASRRTSGRLHTYNEQFF. The CDR3 coding sequence is TGCAGTGCTAGTCGGCGGACTAGCGGGAGACTACACACCTACAATGAGCAGTTCTTC. The chain links TRBV20-1 to TRBJ2-1; 13 bases are shared with TRBD2. Unmatched junction bases numbered 13, after V lost 3 bases and J lost 2 bases. This CDR3 region has 19 residues. CDR1 is DFQATT, CDR2 SNEGSKA, per germline (reference sequence).

This rearrangement joins TRBV4-3 to TRBJ1-2; tentatively, D is TRBD1 (5 bases). The CDR3 sequence is 16 residues long. Trimming took 0 bases from V and 1 from J, leaving 12 bases between them. Germline V CDR1 and CDR2: LGHNA, YSLEER. CDR3 nucleotide sequence: TGCGCCAGCAGCCAAGATCTTGGGGGGGTTAACTATGGCTACACCTTC. Its protein is CASSQDLGGVNYGYTF.

This clonotype was seen a few times. The rearrangement uses TRBV20-1 and TRBJ2-7; D may be TRBD2 (6 bases). Germline CDR1 reads DFQATT; CDR2 reads SNEGSKA (reference sequence). The CDR3 spans 13 residues. V shed 2 bases and J shed 3 bases, with 11 bases lying between them. The CDR3 nucleotides read TGCAGTGCTAGACCCCGGGGGTACTACGAGCAGTACTTC. It encodes CSARPRGYYEQYF.

This clonotype was seen a few times. The chain links TRBV29-1 to TRBJ2-3; a possible D gene is TRBD1 (6 bases). Germline CDR1 reads SQVTM; CDR2 reads ANQGSEA. Trimming left V 4 bases short and J 2 bases short, with 16 bases between. This CDR3 has 15 amino acids. The CDR3 loop is CSVGYKGHNTDTQYF. CDR3 DNA sequence: TGCAGCGTTGGTTATAAGGGACACAACACAGATACGCAGTATTTT.

This chain joins TRBV12-5 and TRBJ1-2; D is possibly TRBD1 (6 bases). V was trimmed by 1 base and J by 4 bases, leaving 10 bases between them. Germline values: CDR1 LGHNT, CDR2 FRNRAP. The CDR3 contains 14 residues. The CDR3 DNA reads as TGTGCTAGTGGTTTGGGACAGGAGAGCTATGGCTACACCTTC. It specifies CASGLGQESYGYTF.

This clonotype was seen a handful of times. The rearrangement links TRBV3-1 to TRBJ2-3; D might be TRBD1 (6 bases). Germline V gives CDR1 LGHDT, CDR2 YNNKEL (reference sequence). Trimming stripped 0 bases from V and 2 bases from J, with 12 bases between. The CDR3 consists of 16 residues. The DNA of the CDR3 is TGTGCCAGCAGCCAAGATTATGGGGGACACACAGATACGCAGTATTTT. Translation: CASSQDYGGHTDTQYF.

The table lists this clonotype with a count of one. This chain links TRBV4-1 with TRBJ2-1, with 9 nucleotides matching TRBD2. Germline V gene lookup returns CDR1 MGHRA and CDR2 YSYEKL. There are 15 residues in the CDR3. V dropped 3 bases and J dropped 8; count of bases not matched to a gene: 8. CDR3 loop: CASSQAGTSRHEQFF. DNA for the CDR3: TGCGCCAGCAGCCAGGCCGGGACTAGCCGCCATGAGCAGTTCTTC.

The chain has TRBV6-5 and TRBJ2-3; 13 bases match TRBD2. The junction had 10 bases not matched to a gene; V was cut back by 2 bases and J by 5 bases. Germline CDR1 MNHEY, CDR2 SVGAGI. This CDR3 has 18 residues. The CDR3 is CASSYGVLGTSGEDTQYF. CDR3 DNA sequence: TGTGCCAGCAGTTACGGGGTGCTGGGGACTAGCGGGGAAGATACGCAGTATTTT.

For the CDR3, the DNA is TGTGCCAGCAGCGAGGGAGTTTCCCCCTACGAGCAGTACTTC. Protein sequence: CASSEGVSPYEQYF. The V and J genes are TRBV9 and TRBJ2-4; the D gene is possibly TRBD2 (5 bases). The J call is in doubt because the DNA end fits TRBJ2-7 better. The V gene's germline CDR1 is SGDLS and CDR2 YYNGEE. This CDR3 has 14 residues.

The V gene is TRBV10-3, the J gene TRBJ2-4; D is ambiguous. There are 14 residues in the CDR3. V lost 5 bases and J 0 bases, leaving 8 bases between the germline ends. Germline values: CDR1 ENHRY, CDR2 SYGVKD. In DNA, the CDR3 is TGTGCCATCAGTCCTGATCTAGCCAAAAACATTCAGTACTTC. It codes for CAISPDLAKNIQYF.

The genes are TRBV5-1 and TRBJ2-7; D perhaps matches TRBD1 (5 bases). V was clipped by 7 bases and J by 0 bases, with 20 bases between them. This CDR3 is 16 amino acids long. The germline V gene encodes CDR1 SGHRS and CDR2 YFSETQ. The CDR3 DNA is TGCGCCAGCGGCTACTCAACAGGTTCTAGCTCCTACGAGCAGTACTTC. This codes for CASGYSTGSSSYEQYF.